Listed here is a single T cell receptor (beta chain). The antigen remains unidentified. Assay used: immunoSEQ multiplex PCR; TCRdb lists only in-frame clones, some missing. This table has about 75,000 clones, about 86% appearing once. The data derive from a study of OX40 agonist ivuxolimab in advanced cancers. Study context: Ivuxolimab, an agonistic anti-OX40 (CD134) antibody, was given to patients. Six ivuxolimab dose levels, 0.01 to 10 mg/kg, were given intravenously every 2 weeks. Study-level findings and limits: The CD4+ and CD8+ T cells in the blood had expanded clonally by week 6 at 0.1 to 3.0 mg/kg.

At cycle 4 day 1, cycle 7 day 1, and baseline, blood was sampled. J was trimmed by 7 bases and V by 3 bases; bases with no gene match: 1. Germline V gives CDR1 SEHNR, CDR2 FQNEAQ (reference sequence). This CDR3 region has 13 residues. The TCR originated in an adult with an advanced solid tumor such as melanoma, head and neck, liver or kidney cancer. This specimen was CD4+ or CD8+ T cells sorted from blood, taken in a trial of the OX40 agonist ivuxolimab. The chain is built from TRBV7-9 and TRBJ2-1; 9 nucleotides align to TRBD1. The CDR3 nucleotides read TGTGCCAGCAGCTTGACAGGGGGAAATGAGCAGTTCTTC. Translating it yields CASSLTGGNEQFF. The entire variable domain, with the rest obtained from reference TRBV7-9 and TRBJ2-1, is as follows: DTGVSQNPRHKITKRGQNVTFRCDPISEHNRLYWYRQTLGQGPEFLTYFQNEAQLEKSRLLSDRFSAERPKGSFSTLEIQRTEQGDSAMYLCASSLTGGNEQFFGPGTRLTVL.